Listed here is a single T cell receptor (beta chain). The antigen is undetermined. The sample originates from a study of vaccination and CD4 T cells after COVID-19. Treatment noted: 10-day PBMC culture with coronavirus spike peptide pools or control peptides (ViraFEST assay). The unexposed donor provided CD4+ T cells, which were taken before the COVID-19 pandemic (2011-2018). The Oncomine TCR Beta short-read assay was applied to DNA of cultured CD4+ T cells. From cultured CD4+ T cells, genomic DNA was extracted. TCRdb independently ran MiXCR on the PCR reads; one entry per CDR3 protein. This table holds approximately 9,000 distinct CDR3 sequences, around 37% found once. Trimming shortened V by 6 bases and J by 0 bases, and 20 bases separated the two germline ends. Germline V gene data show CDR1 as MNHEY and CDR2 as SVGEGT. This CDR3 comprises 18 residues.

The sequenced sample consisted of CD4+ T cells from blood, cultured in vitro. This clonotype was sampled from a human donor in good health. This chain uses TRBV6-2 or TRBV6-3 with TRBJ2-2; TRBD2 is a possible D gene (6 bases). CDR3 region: CASSHPGSGRTNTGELFF. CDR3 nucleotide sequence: TGTGCCAGCAGCCACCCAGGTAGCGGTAGAACGAACACCGGGGAGCTGTTTTTT.